This T cell receptor (beta chain) was obtained from a study of blood T cell repertoires in COVID-19. Study-level background: Nucleic acid was either cDNA or gDNA, and it came from T cells, B-cell-depleted T cells, or PBMCs.

Germline-derived CDR1 and CDR2 are LNHDA and SQIVND (reference sequence). There are 13 residues in the CDR3. Trimming took 7 bases from V and 4 from J, leaving 11 bases between them. In the authors' methods: Reference gene primer amplification yielded estimated nucleated cell counts. Repertoires were generated with immunoSEQ multiplex PCR, while TCRdb's copy carries only in-frame clones and drops some. V and J calls and clone size are those listed in that table; D and trimming were worked out from the DNA. The data show about 140,000 clones, 60% to 85% seen once. The TCR was taken from a man between 50 and 59 years old with acute or convalescent COVID-19. The V gene is TRBV19, the J gene TRBJ2-1; no clear D. Sequenced material: peripheral blood. CDR3 bases: TGTGCCAGTAAAAAGAACATTTACAATGAGCAGTTCTTC. This sequence encodes CASKKNIYNEQFF.